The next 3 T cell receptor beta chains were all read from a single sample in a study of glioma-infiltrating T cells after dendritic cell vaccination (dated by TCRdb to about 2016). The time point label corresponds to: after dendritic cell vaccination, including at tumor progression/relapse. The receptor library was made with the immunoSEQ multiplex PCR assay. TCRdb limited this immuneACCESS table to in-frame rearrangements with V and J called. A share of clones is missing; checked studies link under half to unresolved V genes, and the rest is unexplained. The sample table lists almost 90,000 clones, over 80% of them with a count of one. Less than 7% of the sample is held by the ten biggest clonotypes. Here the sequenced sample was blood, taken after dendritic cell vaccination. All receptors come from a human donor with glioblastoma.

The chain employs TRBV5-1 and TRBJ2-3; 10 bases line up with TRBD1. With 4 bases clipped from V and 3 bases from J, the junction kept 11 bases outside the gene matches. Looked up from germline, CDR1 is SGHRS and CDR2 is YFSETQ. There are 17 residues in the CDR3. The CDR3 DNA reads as TGCGCCAGCAGCGAGGCTAGAGGACAGGGGGGGACAGATACGCAGTATTTT. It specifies CASSEARGQGGTDTQYF.

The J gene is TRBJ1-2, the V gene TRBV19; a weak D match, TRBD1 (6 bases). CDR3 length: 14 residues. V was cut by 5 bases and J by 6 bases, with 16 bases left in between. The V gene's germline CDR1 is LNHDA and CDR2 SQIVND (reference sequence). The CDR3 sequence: CASSVRTELNGYTF. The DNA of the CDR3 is TGTGCCAGTAGTGTAAGGACAGAACTAAATGGCTACACCTTC.

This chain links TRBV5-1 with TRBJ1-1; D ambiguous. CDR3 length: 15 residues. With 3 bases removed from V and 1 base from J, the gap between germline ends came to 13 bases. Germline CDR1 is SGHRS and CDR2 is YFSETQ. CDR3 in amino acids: CASSSEELGNTEAFF. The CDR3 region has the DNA TGCGCCAGCAGCTCGGAGGAGTTGGGGAACACTGAAGCTTTCTTT.